The clone carrying this TCR beta chain was observed a few times. Its antigen is not identified. The CDR3 sequence is 14 residues long. Trimming removed 3 bases from V and 5 bases from J, with 11 bases in between. Germline CDR1 reads SGDLS; CDR2 reads YYNGEE. This record belongs to a study of PD-1 blockade in classical Hodgkin lymphoma. Study findings and constraints: For complete responders, baseline diversity was comparable to that of newly diagnosed patients. Possibly reflecting disease activity or prior therapy, repertoire differences have causes that remain undefined.

Every patient was affected by relapse after autologous stem cell transplantation, while exposure to brentuximab vedotin was not uniform. Here immunoSEQ multiplex PCR was the method, and the copy in TCRdb shows in-frame clones only, minus some. This sample carries tens of thousands of clones, roughly 70% of them seen once, and the ten largest clones take roughly 15%. The clonotype comes from a human donor with classical Hodgkin lymphoma. This specimen consisted of peripheral blood mononuclear cells (PBMCs), obtained before the second cycle of nivolumab. The V call is TRBV9, the J call TRBJ2-2; D assignment may be TRBD1 or TRBD2 (6 bases each). CDR3 protein: CASSDRAGTGELFF. The DNA for the CDR3 is TGTGCCAGCAGCGACAGGGCGGGGACCGGGGAGCTGTTTTTT.